The TCR beta chain described here comes from a study of CD8+ T cells in alopecia areata. As for the study in general: Each of the treated patients was given oral tofacitinib, 5 to 10 mg twice daily, for moderate-to-severe alopecia areata. Using the percentage of affected scalp area, treated patients' severity was scored.

Following RNA extraction, reverse transcription yielded cDNA that acted as the sequencing template. Measured with immunoSEQ multiplex PCR; TCRdb has only the in-frame clones, and not every one. The table has over 95,000 clones, approximately 55% seen once. Stated treatment: oral pan-JAK inhibitor, 5-10 mg twice daily. Comment on this clone: The antigen is undetermined.

Study-level points and caveats: Many expanded lesional clones persisted during tofacitinib (in both scalp and blood).

Looked up from germline, CDR1 is SGHRS and CDR2 is YFSETQ. The trim removed 3 bases at V and 4 bases at J, leaving 8 bases unmatched. The CDR3 extends over 15 amino acids. The chain links TRBV5-1 to TRBJ2-5; TRBD1 aligns across 8 bases. The specimen was CD4+ T cells sorted from blood, collected at week 24, from a patient treated with tofacitinib. This receptor was obtained from a human donor with alopecia areata. The CDR3 loop reads CASSSPDRVGETQYF. The CDR3 bases are TGCGCCAGCAGCTCTCCGGACAGGGTTGGAGAGACCCAGTACTTC.